This TCR beta chain was recorded in a study of blood T cells in healthy people across ages. Note on this clonotype: The antigen remains unidentified.

Donors were systemically healthy Caucasian individuals from Russia aged roughly 6 to 100 years. A minimum of 7 million PBMCs was isolated per sample. It was with a sample-barcoded 5' primer and a J-beta primer mix that a second PCR of roughly 6 to 11 cycles was run. MiXCR was run by TCRdb on the 5' RACE reads, yielding one entry per CDR3 protein. The profile shows some 900,000 distinct CDR3 sequences, roughly 52% of them singletons. Findings of the study overall: Long-lived donors had more naive CD4+ cells and higher diversity than aged donors. It was held that diversity estimates obtained from one million T cells represented underestimates.

J lost 2 bases, V lost 5 bases, and 5 bases had no gene match. The CDR3 is 14 residues long. From germline, CDR1 is DFQATT and CDR2 SNEGSKA (reference sequence). The sequence was obtained from a man younger than 45 in good health. The specimen was blood. The chain is built from TRBV20-1 and TRBJ1-5; TRBD1 matches at 8 bases. CDR3 sequence (DNA): TGCAGTGCTCACGACAGGGGAGGCAATCAGCCCCAGCATTTT. This gives the protein CSAHDRGGNQPQHF.